The 26 T cell receptor beta chains reported below all come from one sample, sequenced in a study of blood T cell repertoires in COVID-19. Some clones are missing from TCRdb's copy, which holds only in-frame ones; the method was immunoSEQ multiplex PCR. Of fewer than 250,000 clones detected, roughly 90% appear once; the ten largest clones hold roughly 2.5%. The sample consisted of peripheral blood. The receptors derive from a woman in her sixties with acute or convalescent COVID-19.

This clone occurred a few times. The rearrangement joins TRBV7-2 to TRBJ2-7, with a tentative D call TRBD1 (6 bases). The CDR3 loop spans 16 amino acids. The V and J ends lost 1 base and 0 bases respectively, with 13 bases between them. Germline values: CDR1 SGHTA, CDR2 FQGNSA. The DNA of the CDR3 is TGTGCCAGCAGCTTAGTAGGGGGTATTAACTCCTACGAGCAGTACTTC. It is translated as CASSLVGGINSYEQYF.

This rearrangement joins TRBV19 to TRBJ1-5; TRBD1 might be the D (6 bases). The CDR3 spans 14 residues. The V end lost 6 bases, the J end lost 0 bases, and 9 bases lay between the germline ends. Germline-derived CDR1 and CDR2 are LNHDA and SQIVND (reference sequence). CDR3 loop: CASRDRYSNQPQHF. In DNA, the CDR3 is TGTGCCAGTAGGGACAGATATAGCAATCAGCCCCAGCATTTT.

The gene calls are TRBV18 and TRBJ1-3; weak D call: TRBD1 (5 bases). The CDR3 totals 16 residues. Between the trimmed V and J ends, which lost 3 bases and 3 bases, there was a span of 15 bases. Germline assignment: CDR1 KGHSH and CDR2 LQKENI. The CDR3 nucleotides read TGTGCCAGCTCACCCACCGGGGGTCGCGTTGGAAACACCATATATTTT. Translated, it gives CASSPTGGRVGNTIYF. The full variable domain, rest sourced from reference TRBV18 and TRBJ1-3, is NAGVMQNPRHLVRRRGQEARLRCSPMKGHSHVYWYRQLPEEGLKFMVYLQKENIIDESGMPKERFSAEFPKEGPSILRIQQVVRGDSAAYFCASSPTGGRVGNTIYFGEGSWLTVV.

The chain couples TRBV19 to TRBJ2-1, with D possibly being TRBD2 (5 bases). Per the germline V gene, CDR1 is LNHDA and CDR2 is SQIVND (reference sequence). The CDR3 is 14 residues long. Trimming cost V 10 bases and J 8 bases, with 21 bases left between them. This CDR3 is CATDSAGVPYEQFF. In DNA form, the CDR3 reads TGTGCCACCGACTCGGCCGGGGTCCCATATGAGCAGTTCTTC.

The V gene is TRBV11-1, the J gene TRBJ2-7; D may be TRBD2 (5 bases). V shed 5 bases and J shed 0 bases, with 14 bases lying between them. This CDR3 has 15 residues. Per germline, CDR1 SGHAT and CDR2 FQDESV (reference sequence). This chain's CDR3 is CASSLQSGSSYEQYF. CDR3 DNA sequence: TGTGCCAGCAGCCTCCAAAGCGGCAGCTCCTACGAGCAGTACTTC.

The chain joins TRBV18 to TRBJ1-3; unclear D gene. Germline loops: CDR1 KGHSH, CDR2 LQKENI. V gave up 6 bases and J gave up 8 bases, with 14 bases separating them. The CDR3 contains 13 residues. The CDR3 here is CASSLTTADTIYF. The CDR3 DNA sequence: TGTGCCAGCTCCCTTACAACGGCGGACACCATATATTTT. Based on the CDR3 plus reference TRBV18 and TRBJ1-3, the full variable domain is NAGVMQNPRHLVRRRGQEARLRCSPMKGHSHVYWYRQLPEEGLKFMVYLQKENIIDESGMPKERFSAEFPKEGPSILRIQQVVRGDSAAYFCASSLTTADTIYFGEGSWLTVV.

The chain employs TRBV5-5 and TRBJ2-7, with D hard to call. The germline V gene encodes CDR1 SGHKS and CDR2 YYEKEE (reference sequence). Trimming shortened V by 0 bases and J by 3 bases, and 4 bases separated the two germline ends. This CDR3 is built from 12 residues. CDR3 loop: CASSLGGYEQYF. The CDR3 region has the DNA TGTGCCAGCAGCTTGGGAGGCTACGAGCAGTACTTC.

The J gene is TRBJ2-1, the V gene TRBV3-1 (or the pseudogene TRBV3-2); 11 bases align to TRBD2. Germline loops: CDR1 LGHDT, CDR2 YNNKEL (reference sequence). This CDR3 contains 15 residues. Germline trimming cut 3 bases from V and 6 bases from J; bases unmatched to any gene: 4. The DNA for the CDR3 is TGTGCCAGCAGCCACCACGGGACTAGCGGCAATGAGCAGTTCTTC. Its protein is CASSHHGTSGNEQFF.

The rearrangement joins TRBV7-7 to TRBJ2-7; a possible D gene is TRBD2 (6 bases). Germline CDR1 SSHAT, CDR2 FNYEAQ (reference sequence). CDR3 size: 15 residues. With 6 bases removed from V and 1 base from J, the gap between germline ends came to 16 bases. CDR3 coding DNA: TGTGCCAGCAGTCCAACTCAGGCGGGATCCTACGAGCAGTACTTC. Translated: CASSPTQAGSYEQYF.

This chain uses TRBV6-4 with TRBJ1-5, with a weak D call TRBD1 (5 bases). V lost 7 bases and J 5 bases, leaving 18 bases between the germline ends. The CDR3 contains 15 residues. Germline V gene lookup returns CDR1 MRHNA and CDR2 SNTAGT. The CDR3 nucleotides read TGTGCCAGCACCCCGCCCCGGGGGGGGGATCAGCCCCAGCATTTT. Translating it yields CASTPPRGGDQPQHF.

This clone has only one observation. The chain is built from TRBV7-9 and TRBJ2-7; 9 bases map to TRBD2. Per the germline V gene, CDR1 is SEHNR and CDR2 is FQNEAQ (reference sequence). The junction had 9 bases not matched to a gene; V was cut back by 3 bases and J by 3 bases. The CDR3 is made up of 16 amino acids. The CDR3 DNA reads as TGTGCCAGCAGCTTTCTTACTAGCGGGCCCGTCTACGAGCAGTACTTC. As protein: CASSFLTSGPVYEQYF.

The chain's CDR3 is CASRPGRGLGLTLHF. CDR3 sequence (DNA): TGTGCCAGCAGACCAGGACGGGGTTTGGGTTTAACCCTCCACTTT. V and J are TRBV28 and TRBJ1-6; D gene unclear. This CDR3 region has 15 residues. The germline V and J ends were trimmed by 6 bases and 14 bases, with 23 bases remaining between them. In germline, CDR1 is MDHEN, CDR2 SYDVKM.

The V and J genes are TRBV5-1 and TRBJ1-2, with 9 nucleotides matching TRBD1. V shed 3 bases and J 3 bases; nucleotides not matched to a gene: 6. Germline V gives CDR1 SGHRS, CDR2 YFSETQ. There are 15 residues in the CDR3. The CDR3 DNA sequence: TGCGCCAGCAGCTCTTTGACAGGGGGTGACTATGGCTACACCTTC. Translated, it gives CASSSLTGGDYGYTF.

The rearrangement uses TRBV13 and TRBJ2-5, with D uncertain. V gave up 4 bases and J gave up 0 bases, with 21 bases separating them. Germline V gene data show CDR1 as PRHDT and CDR2 as FYEKMQ (reference sequence). The CDR3 totals 18 residues. CDR3: CASSSPRGRRNDQETQYF. The CDR3 region has the DNA TGTGCCAGCAGCTCCCCCCGAGGCCGACGCAACGACCAAGAGACCCAGTACTTC.

The chain joins TRBV29-1 to TRBJ1-3; 7 bases map to TRBD1. Trimming at V came to 8 bases and at J to 1 base, leaving 8 bases not matched to a gene. This CDR3 is 14 amino acids long. Looked up from germline, CDR1 is SQVTM and CDR2 is ANQGSEA. CDR3 protein: CSFRQGLSGNTIYF. CDR3 coding DNA: TGCAGCTTCCGACAGGGTTTATCTGGAAACACCATATATTTT.

The rearrangement uses TRBV28 and TRBJ1-1, with 11 nucleotides matching TRBD1. The V segment lost 4 bases and the J segment 0 bases; nucleotides outside the gene matches: 7. Germline-derived CDR1 and CDR2 are MDHEN and SYDVKM. The CDR3 has 17 residues. The CDR3 nucleotides are TGTGCCAGCAGTTCTACCGGGACAGGGGGTTTGAACACTGAAGCTTTCTTT. This translates into CASSSTGTGGLNTEAFF. The full variable domain, rest sourced from reference TRBV28 and TRBJ1-1, is DVKVTQSSRYLVKRTGEKVFLECVQDMDHENMFWYRQDPGLGLRLIYFSYDVKMKEKGDIPEGYSVSREKKERFSLILESASTNQTSMYLCASSSTGTGGLNTEAFFGQGTRLTVV.

The J gene is TRBJ1-2, the V gene TRBV6-6; possible D gene TRBD1, 6 bases. V lost 6 bases, J lost 3 bases, and 20 bases lay in between. Germline loops: CDR1 MNHNY, CDR2 SVGAGI (reference sequence). This CDR3 comprises 16 residues. DNA for the CDR3: TGTGCCAGCAGCCGCGTGTGGGGGGGCGGTGACTATGGCTACACCTTC. This translates into CASSRVWGGGDYGYTF.

The chain has TRBV6-2 or TRBV6-3 and TRBJ1-5; TRBD1 agrees at 7 bases. V lost 2 bases and J lost 0; bases outside the gene matches: 4. This CDR3 has 16 amino acids. In germline, CDR1 is MNHEY, CDR2 SVGEGT. CDR3 DNA: TGTGCCAGCAGTTACGCCGGGACAGCTAGCAATCAGCCCCAGCATTTT. Residues: CASSYAGTASNQPQHF.

The chain is built from TRBV4-1 and TRBJ1-4; 8 positions agree with TRBD1. V lost 1 base, J lost 6 bases, and 4 bases stayed unmatched. CDR1 and CDR2 (germline): MGHRA, YSYEKL. This CDR3 comprises 15 residues. The DNA of the CDR3 is TGCGCCAGCAGCCAAGGCACGGACAGGGATGAAAAACTGTTTTTT. Its translation: CASSQGTDRDEKLFF.

V is TRBV6-6 and J is TRBJ1-1; D call uncertain. The CDR3 is 14 amino acids. V dropped 4 bases and J dropped 0 bases, with 9 bases sitting between them. Germline V gene lookup returns CDR1 MNHNY and CDR2 SVGAGI (reference sequence). The CDR3 sequence is CASSLGGVNTEAFF. The CDR3 region has the DNA TGTGCCAGCAGTTTAGGAGGAGTGAACACTGAAGCTTTCTTT.

The CDR3 loop is CASSEKRSVPLAGTNSGNTIYF. CDR3 nucleotides: TGTGCCAGCAGTGAAAAAAGGTCTGTTCCCCTGGCGGGGACGAACTCTGGAAACACCATATATTTT. The chain couples TRBV6-1 to TRBJ1-3, with a possible D match to TRBD1 (5 bases). The ends were cut back, 2 bases at V and 0 bases at J, with 29 bases in the middle. Germline V gives CDR1 MNHNS, CDR2 SASEGT. The CDR3 sequence is 22 residues long.

Here the CDR3 DNA reads TGCAGCGTCGGCCCGACAGGGGGCTCCATCAATGAGCAGTTCTTC. This sequence encodes CSVGPTGGSINEQFF. The rearrangement links TRBV29-1 to TRBJ2-1, with 10 bases identical to TRBD1. In germline, CDR1 is SQVTM, CDR2 ANQGSEA. CDR3 length equals 15 residues. V shed 6 bases and J 6 bases; nucleotides not matched to a gene: 11.

The J gene is TRBJ2-5, the V gene TRBV19, with D possibly matching TRBD1 (5 bases). Germline V CDR1 and CDR2: LNHDA, SQIVND (reference sequence). The CDR3 has 14 residues. The germline V and J ends were trimmed by 10 bases and 4 bases, with 19 bases remaining between them. In DNA form, the CDR3 reads TGTGCCAACGTTGGGGCAGCCCGGCGAGAGACCCAGTACTTC. Translated: CANVGAARRETQYF. The full variable domain, in which reference TRBV19 and TRBJ2-5 provide the parts outside the CDR3, is DGGITQSPKYLFRKEGQNVTLSCEQNLNHDAMYWYRQDPGQGLRLIYYSQIVNDFQKGDIAEGYSVSREKKESFPLTVTSAQKNPTAFYLCANVGAARRETQYFGPGTRLLVL.

The chain carries TRBV28 and TRBJ1-1; D uncertain. Germline V CDR1 and CDR2: MDHEN, SYDVKM. V was trimmed by 5 bases and J by 0 bases, leaving 10 bases between them. This CDR3 comprises 14 residues. The DNA for the CDR3 is TGTGCCAGCAGTACCCCGGCGGTGAACACTGAAGCTTTCTTT. It encodes CASSTPAVNTEAFF.

The V call is TRBV3-1 (or the pseudogene TRBV3-2), the J call TRBJ1-4; maybe TRBD1 (6 bases). The V gene's germline CDR1 is LGHDT and CDR2 YNNKEL (reference sequence). The CDR3 covers 15 residues. The germline V and J ends were trimmed by 2 bases and 5 bases, with 12 bases remaining between them. Here the CDR3 DNA reads TGTGCCAGCAGCCAATTCACAGGGTCCAATGAAAAACTGTTTTTT. Translated: CASSQFTGSNEKLFF.

The J gene is TRBJ2-5, the V gene TRBV19; tentatively, D is TRBD2 (6 bases). From germline, CDR1 is LNHDA and CDR2 SQIVND (reference sequence). V lost 2 bases and J 5 bases, leaving 9 bases between the germline ends. This CDR3 has 13 residues. As DNA, the CDR3 is TGTGCCAGTAGTATAAGACGGGGGGAGACCCAGTACTTC. Amino acids: CASSIRRGETQYF.